This TCR beta chain was retrieved from a study of cytomegalovirus exposure and HLA in healthy donors (dated by TCRdb to about 2017). Broadly, across the study: In an earlier analysis of 587 of the donors, 276 Gb of sequence data and 120 million or so unique TCR beta sequences from roughly 180 million T cells were reported. On average, around 240,000 unique TCR beta nucleotide sequences were sequenced per donor among more than 350 genotyped donors of the cohort, with 15% to 20% of those sequences being non-productive. Both class I and class II loci were covered by HLA typing, at four-digit resolution. The aim of the study was to test whether cataloging public T cell receptors could identify signatures of past pathogen exposure. A later analysis re-analyzed previously published TCR beta repertoires from about 600 donors and added high-resolution HLA genotyping to study TCR occurrence patterns. To decide whether each TCR beta V gene segment behaved as functional or pseudogenic, an earlier analysis of some 570 of the donors relied on high-throughput TCR beta sequencing. The T cell repertoires of some 700 subjects were profiled by immunosequencing and related to cytomegalovirus serostatus. The number of typed donors differed by locus: about 629-630 for A, B, C, DRB1 and DQB1; 522 for DQA1; fewer than 610 for DPA1; and roughly 470 for DPB1. Along with the roughly 700-subject first cohort, a separate validation cohort of over a hundred different subjects was used. Around 320 gigabases of sequencing data and tens of millions of unique TCR sequences were included in an early release covering roughly 600 HLA-typed donors. All discovery cohort repertoires had been generated on a single sequencing platform. A later genetic analysis took genome-wide SNP genotypes for about three fifths of the 666 donors and used that subset as a discovery cohort. In the later analysis, no new phenotypic data were used to find candidate immune exposures; instead, reliance was placed on TCR beta sequences and their occurrence across donors. To predict cytomegalovirus infection status, the study brought together high-throughput TCR immunosequencing, statistical association of individual TCRs with disease status, and machine learning. Among the roughly 390 genotyped donors, roughly 80% belonged to the genetic ancestry cluster associated with self-reported Caucasian donors. About 5 DR-DQ haplotypes were handled as single units for association and clustering, since linkage in the cohort was strong. Donor age, sex, ethnicity and CMV serostatus were collected together with the repertoire data.

Libraries came from the immunoSEQ multiplex PCR assay. For the multiplex PCR, a mixture combining 60 forward primers for TCR Vbeta segments and 13 reverse primers for TCR Jbeta segments was used. The CDR3 region of rearranged TCR beta genes was amplified from genomic DNA with a multiplex PCR assay. The Illumina HiSeq System was used to sequence the amplified TCR beta libraries as 87-base-pair reads. On the study's bioinformatics: A later analysis counted some 80 million unique TCR beta chains across the approximately 700 repertoires, and 10 million to 11 million of these chains were shared by at least two donors. Raw reads were error-corrected and collapsed into unique sequences by a nearest-neighbor algorithm in which closely related sequences were merged to remove PCR and sequencing errors. Alignment of CDR3 sequences to IMGT reference sequences was used to assign V, D and J gene segments. Each retained sequence needed at least a six-nucleotide match to both a V gene segment and a J gene segment. A rearrangement was called productive if the CDR3 had no stop codons and remained in frame with V and J, and every other rearrangement was called non-productive. CDR3 was defined by IMGT convention, running from the second conserved V-encoded cysteine to the conserved J-encoded phenylalanine. Sequences without an unambiguous match to a single V gene segment were excluded from the earlier analysis of approximately 600 of the donors. An earlier analysis of over 450 of the donors classified V segments as functional when productive rearrangements were above 56.7% and as segregating when the standard deviation between donors was above 5%. A statistical classification framework was developed to diagnose cytomegalovirus status using the catalog of TCR beta chain sequences. In a later analysis, V and J genes were assigned by comparing TCR nucleotide sequences against IMGT/GENE-DB human TR gene sequences. In a later analysis, CDR3 sequences and most-parsimonious VDJ recombination scenarios were assigned using the TCRdist pipeline. A later analysis defined each TCR beta chain by its CDR3 amino acid sequence plus V-gene family, and excluded reads lacking a unique V-gene family. As a way to deal with suspected cross-contamination and a sequencing artifact, a later analysis dropped under 600 nucleotide sequences that were highly shared and had low generation probability. For each public chain, a later analysis derived a clonal expansion index from normalized ranks of inferred template counts within each repertoire. In a later analysis, generation probabilities were computed using a VDJ recombination model fitted to out-of-frame rearrangements, and the results were checked against IGoR. In a later analysis, hypergeometric tests were used to score TCR-TCR, TCR-HLA and TCR-CMV co-occurrence, with a repertoire-size bias correction applied to TCR pairs. A later analysis estimated false discovery rates by permuting HLA or CMV assignments 20 times. In a later analysis, co-occurring TCRs were grouped with DBSCAN, and TCRdist sequence similarity was added when clustering was performed within HLA-allele-positive subsets. Repertoires with fewer than 30,000 or more than 120,000 public chains, plus five repertoires with anomalous nucleotide sharing, were excluded from co-occurrence clustering. The table comes from immuneACCESS by way of TCRdb, which keeps in-frame sequences with V and J called. Part of the clones is missing from these tables; in studies checked, under half for an unresolved V gene and the rest for unknown reasons. That table is the source of V, J and clone size, and D and trimming were worked out from the DNA. A total of 200,000 or so clones appear in this sample, roughly 84% of them only once. Around 0.25% of the sample belongs to the ten largest clones.

Paper-wide results and their limitations: Several of the top co-occurrence clusters appeared to be linked to parvovirus B19, influenza, CMV and Epstein-Barr virus, according to a later analysis. In a later analysis, some 18,000 TCR beta sequences were associated with specific HLA alleles at a false discovery rate of 0.05. Because counts were too low, roughly 17 rarely observed V segments, including chromosome 9 orphons, were left out of the earlier analysis of approximately 500 of the donors. Across donors, most TCR sequences were observed very rarely, whereas some public TCRs were present in many individuals. The cohort was sequenced for TCR beta chains only, and without alpha or paired-chain data the features that could be detected were limited. In the study, around 150 TCR beta chains were listed as associated with cytomegalovirus. According to a later analysis, TCR association rates differed among HLA loci, with DRB1 alleles showing the most associated TCRs and HLA-C alleles showing the fewest. V-gene and J-gene trimming of TCR beta chains was associated with a missense DCLRE1C variant in a later genetic analysis, and the association was replicated in an independent cohort. The only immune exposure information available for the cohort was CMV serostatus. It was suggested by the authors that the approach could potentially be generalized to other disease states and immunological phenotypes. Roughly uniform sequencing depth across donors was assumed in presence/absence analyses, although this assumption may not hold. The classifier was reported to diagnose cytomegalovirus status with high specificity and sensitivity in both the original and validation cohorts. Three of the identified cytomegalovirus-associated TCR beta chains were confirmed in vitro to be specific for cytomegalovirus antigens. A cluster of highly shared sequence variants was judged likely to be a technical artifact of the sequencing pipeline. When HLA alleles, especially DR and DQ, strongly co-occurred, TCR associations were difficult to assign to individual alleles. Some IMGT-functional V segments, including TRBV6-2 and TRBV6-3, could not be told apart with the 87-base-pair reads, so those segments were excluded. A further reported finding was that TCR beta sequences accurately predicted the HLA-A and HLA-B alleles for most subjects in the first cohort. A later genetic analysis reported fewer N-insertions in productive TCRs among donors in an Asian-associated ancestry cluster than the roughly 700-donor mean. An earlier analysis of some 590 of the donors showed that most TCR beta V segments appeared in productive rearrangements either about 87% or about 30% of the time, which broadly matched IMGT annotations. In a later analysis, HLA-associated TCR beta chains showed more clonal expansion and lower generation probabilities than non-associated chains that were equally common. According to a later analysis, most CMV-associated TCR beta chains appeared to be HLA-restricted, and the HLA associations seemed to be driven largely by CMV exposure. Because some donors lacked HLA typing at each locus, the association tests relied only on the typed subset. Linkage disequilibrium might explain the correlated functional status among segregating V segments, but an unknown experimental factor could not be ruled out.

As encoded in the germline V gene (reference sequence), CDR1 is GTSNPN while CDR2 is SVGIG. From cysteine to phenylalanine, the CDR3 is 14 amino acids long. CDR3 DNA only is kept here, 42 bases in frame from base 1. V trim: 8 bases; J trim: 2 bases; unmatched bases: 6. The cohort comprised more than 550 healthy bone marrow donors. At the time of sampling, every cohort member was nominally healthy, though immune exposures that went unrecorded were likely present. The donor was CMV seronegative and was included in the group of 352 seronegative cohort members. Every donor gave a peripheral blood sample, and the peripheral blood mononuclear cells from that sample were used for TCR beta sequencing. Genomic DNA extraction from the blood cell samples was performed with the Qiagen DNeasy Blood Extraction Kit. Worth noting for this clone: Its recognized antigen is unknown. Base qualities are not recorded, but no much larger clone differs from it by a single base.

What was sequenced was PBMCs. The source is a girl under two years old in good health and CMV-seronegative. This sequence uses TRBV30 and TRBJ1-5; 10 nucleotides in the junction match TRBD1. The CDR3 protein: CATSGTGGNQPQHF. The DNA sequence follows: TGTGCCACAAGCGGGACAGGGGGCAATCAGCCCCAGCATTTT. When the CDR3 is completed using the reference TRBV30 and TRBJ1-5 genes on either side, the full variable domain is SQTIHQWPATLVQPVGSPLSLECTVEGTSNPNLYWYRQAAGRGLQLLFYSVGIGQISSEVPQNLSASRPQDRQFILSSKKLLLSDSGFYLCATSGTGGNQPQHFGDGTRLSIL.